Described below is a single TCR beta chain sequence and its context. What it binds is not known. PCR amplification relied on 60 Vbeta primers (plus 13 Jbeta primers). Profiled with immunoSEQ multiplex PCR; TCRdb holds only in-frame clones, not every one. The repertoire includes fewer than 140,000 clones, over 60% of them detected once, and under 6.5% sits in the top ten. The data were obtained in a study of cytomegalovirus exposure and HLA in healthy donors. Study conclusions and caveats: Other equally common chains were less clonally expanded than HLA-associated TCR beta chains, a later analysis showed. In vitro confirmation showed a few CMV-associated chains to be CMV antigen specific.

From germline, CDR1 is SNHLY and CDR2 FYNNEI. V was shortened by 9 bases and J by 7 bases, with 19 bases between the two germline ends. The CDR3 extends over 14 amino acids. Sequenced sample: PBMCs. The TCR sequence derives from a woman in her 50s in good health and CMV-seropositive. The chain couples TRBV2 to TRBJ2-1, with a possible D match to TRBD1 (6 bases). CDR3 sequence (DNA): TGTGCCAGTCAGCCTTACAGGGCTCGTAATGAGCAGTTCTTC. It codes for CASQPYRARNEQFF.